The rows below give T cell receptor beta chains drawn from one sample of a study of vaccination effects on CD4 cells after COVID-19. Clones were read by immunoSEQ multiplex PCR, and TCRdb kept only the in-frame ones, dropping some. The table records tens of thousands of clones, approximately 73% of them present only once. No antigen is known for these receptors. The sequenced sample was CD4+ T cells from PBMCs cultured without peptide, obtained before COVID-19 vaccination. The receptors shown here come from a human donor who received a COVID-19 vaccine. Both conserved end residues are part of each CDR3. D genes are given only for firm matches. Rows may omit the clone size; those that give it use once, few, many or a size class.

>NA|NA|TRBV4-1|TRBJ1-3
TGCGCCAGCAGCCACCTAAGTGGACAAATCTCTGGAAACACCATATATTTT
CASSHLSGQISGNTIYF
>TRBD2|NA|TRBV19|TRBJ2-1
TGTGCCAGTTCCAAGACTAGCGGGAGTCTCTATGAGCAGTTCTTC
CASSKTSGSLYEQFF
>TRBD2|NA|TRBV7-6|TRBJ2-6
TGTGCCAGCAGCTTACGTCTCCTAGCGGGCGGTGGGGCCAACGTCCTGACTTTC
CASSLRLLAGGGANVLTF
>TRBD1|NA|TRBV19|TRBJ1-6
TGTGCCAGTAGTGAAACCGGGACAGGGCTTAATTCACCCCTCCACTTT
CASSETGTGLNSPLHF
>TRBD2|NA|TRBV5-6|TRBJ2-1
TGTGCCAGCAGCTTGGTACGGGCGGGAGGTCCGGGCGGTGAGCAGTTCTTC
CASSLVRAGGPGGEQFF
>NA|NA|TRBV28|TRBJ1-1
TGTGCCAGCAGTTTGAGGGGGGTATGGGGGGCGCAGAGCACTGAAGCTTTCTTT
CASSLRGVWGAQSTEAFF
>NA|NA|TRBV7-9|TRBJ2-5
TGTGCCAGCAGCTTTGAGCTAGAGACCCAGTACTTC
CASSFELETQYF
>TRBD1|NA|TRBV11-2|TRBJ1-2
TGTGCCAGCAGCCCCAGGGGGGAAGGCTACACCTTC
CASSPRGEGYTF
>NA|NA|TRBV28|TRBJ1-2
TGTGCCAGCAGTTTATCGACAGCTTATGGCTACACCTTC
CASSLSTAYGYTF
>TRBD1|NA|TRBV12-5|TRBJ1-1
TGTGCTAGTGGTCCTGGGACAGGGAGGAGGGAAACTGAAGCTTTCTTT
CASGPGTGRRETEAFF
>NA|once|TRBV27|TRBJ2-7
TGTGCCAGCAGTTTAGAGCCCAGCTCCTACGAGCAGTACTTC
CASSLEPSSYEQYF
>NA|once|TRBV18|TRBJ1-1
TGTGCCACTCTAGCTCGGTTGGACACTGAAGCTTTCTTT
CATLARLDTEAFF
>TRBD1|NA|TRBV7-9|TRBJ1-2
TGTGCCAGCAGCGCGGGACAGGGGGATCGGTGGAACTATGGCTACACCTTC
CASSAGQGDRWNYGYTF
>TRBD1|NA|TRBV7-2|TRBJ2-1
TGTGCCAGCAGCTTAGAATGGGGACAGTACAATGAGCAGTTCTTC
CASSLEWGQYNEQFF
>TRBD1|NA|TRBV7-9|TRBJ2-3
TGTGCCAGCAGCCGGGGACAGGGCCCCGGGACGCAGTATTTT
CASSRGQGPGTQYF
>TRBD2|NA|TRBV13|TRBJ2-7
TGTGCCAGCAGCAGGATTAGCGGGATGAGTGGCGAGCAGTACTTC
CASSRISGMSGEQYF
>TRBD1|NA|TRBV5-1|TRBJ1-2
TGCGCCAGCAGCTTTTCAGCAGGGGGAGCTGGCTACACCTTC
CASSFSAGGAGYTF
>NA|once|TRBV21-1|TRBJ2-2
TGTGCCAGCAGCAAAGTAGGCGGGGGGCGGAACGGGGAGCTGTTTTTT
CASSKVGGGRNGELFF
>NA|NA|TRBV5-1|TRBJ2-6
TGCGCCAGCAGCTCAGTGGGGGACTCTGGGGCCAACGTCCTGACTTTC
CASSSVGDSGANVLTF
>NA|few|TRBV10-3|TRBJ2-2
TGTGCCATCAAGAGAGGGCCCGAGAACACCGGGGAGCTGTTTTTT
CAIKRGPENTGELFF
>TRBD1|few|TRBV30|TRBJ2-7
TGTGCCTGGAGACCTACAGGGGCCTACGAGCAGTACTTC
CAWRPTGAYEQYF
>NA|NA|TRBV18|TRBJ2-5
TGTGCCAGCTCACCGGATGAAGAGACCCAGTACTTC
CASSPDEETQYF
>TRBD1|NA|TRBV19|TRBJ2-1
TGTGCCAGTTCCAACAGGGGTAGTAATGAGCAGTTCTTC
CASSNRGSNEQFF
>TRBD2|NA|TRBV28|TRBJ2-7
TGTGCCAGCAGTTTATTCCTATTGAGCGGGAGCTCCTACGAGCAGTACTTC
CASSLFLLSGSSYEQYF
>TRBD1|NA|TRBV14|TRBJ1-5
TGTGCCAGCAGCCAGCGGCCTCCGAGCAGGGGGCAACGCAATCAGCCCCAGCATTTT
CASSQRPPSRGQRNQPQHF
>NA|NA|TRBV7-2|TRBJ2-3
TGTGCCAGCAGCTACCGACCGATGGGCACAGATACGCAGTATTTT
CASSYRPMGTDTQYF
>TRBD1|NA|TRBV4-1|TRBJ2-3
TGCGCCAGCAGCCTGACTGGGACAGGGAGGGATACGCAGTATTTT
CASSLTGTGRDTQYF
>NA|NA|TRBV20-1|TRBJ2-7
TGCAGTGCTAGAGATAAGGGGGAGCAGTACTTC
CSARDKGEQYF
>NA|once|TRBV5-6|TRBJ1-4
TGTGCCAGCAGCGTTGGGACCTATGAAAAACTGTTTTTT
CASSVGTYEKLFF
>NA|NA|TRBV27|TRBJ2-1
TGTGCCAGCAGTACATACAATGAGCAGTTCTTC
CASSTYNEQFF
>TRBD1|NA|TRBV19|TRBJ1-5
TGTGCCAGTAGGTCCACAGGGGCGGTTTATAGCAATCAGCCCCAGCATTTT
CASRSTGAVYSNQPQHF
>NA|once|TRBV7-3|TRBJ1-1
TGTGCCAGCAGCCTCTTGGGGGGGAACACTGAAGCTTTCTTT
CASSLLGGNTEAFF
>NA|NA|TRBV5-8|TRBJ1-3
TGTGCCAGCACGAAAGGGCAGCAAAACACCATATATTTT
CASTKGQQNTIYF
>TRBD1|few|TRBV5-1|TRBJ2-3
TGCGCCAGCAGCGTGACAGGGGCGGGAGATACGCAGTATTTT
CASSVTGAGDTQYF
>NA|NA|TRBV6-1|TRBJ1-5
TGTGCCAGCAGTGAAGAAGTGGGGGCGGGTTTTCAGCCCCAGCATTTT
CASSEEVGAGFQPQHF
>NA|few|TRBV18|TRBJ1-6
TGTGCCAGCTCACCCTGGGGGCCCACCTTAGGAAATTCACCCCTCCACTTT
CASSPWGPTLGNSPLHF
>TRBD1|once|TRBV5-1|TRBJ2-5
TGCGCCAGCAGCTTATGGGACAGGGGAATAAAAGAGACCCAGTACTTC
CASSLWDRGIKETQYF
>NA|NA|TRBV19|TRBJ2-2
TGTGCCACCGCCTCCGGGGTGAACTACGGGGAGCTGTTTTTT
CATASGVNYGELFF
>TRBD1|NA|TRBV4-1|TRBJ2-3
TGCGCCAGCAGCGAAAGAATGGGACAGGGTAAAGATACGCAGTATTTT
CASSERMGQGKDTQYF
>NA|NA|TRBV5-1|TRBJ1-2
TGCGCCAGCAGCTTACAGGGTAACTATGGCTACACCTTC
CASSLQGNYGYTF
>NA|NA|TRBV19|TRBJ1-3
TGTGCCAGTAGTATGGGTGCAGGGGCCAGCTCTGGAAACACCATATATTTT
CASSMGAGASSGNTIYF
>NA|once|TRBV14|TRBJ1-1
TGTGCCAGCAGCCAAGATCACTCCCGGGGGACTGAAGCTTTCTTT
CASSQDHSRGTEAFF
>TRBD1|NA|TRBV5-1|TRBJ2-5
TGCGCCAGCAAGTTCGGGACAGGCCAAGAGACCCAGTACTTC
CASKFGTGQETQYF
>TRBD1|few|TRBV6-4|TRBJ1-1
TGTGCCAGCAGTGACCCCCTGGACAGGGGTGGTAGCACTGAAGCTTTCTTT
CASSDPLDRGGSTEAFF
>NA|NA|TRBV29-1|TRBJ2-5
TGCAGCGGGACCCTTGGGGGAGAGACCCAGTACTTC
CSGTLGGETQYF